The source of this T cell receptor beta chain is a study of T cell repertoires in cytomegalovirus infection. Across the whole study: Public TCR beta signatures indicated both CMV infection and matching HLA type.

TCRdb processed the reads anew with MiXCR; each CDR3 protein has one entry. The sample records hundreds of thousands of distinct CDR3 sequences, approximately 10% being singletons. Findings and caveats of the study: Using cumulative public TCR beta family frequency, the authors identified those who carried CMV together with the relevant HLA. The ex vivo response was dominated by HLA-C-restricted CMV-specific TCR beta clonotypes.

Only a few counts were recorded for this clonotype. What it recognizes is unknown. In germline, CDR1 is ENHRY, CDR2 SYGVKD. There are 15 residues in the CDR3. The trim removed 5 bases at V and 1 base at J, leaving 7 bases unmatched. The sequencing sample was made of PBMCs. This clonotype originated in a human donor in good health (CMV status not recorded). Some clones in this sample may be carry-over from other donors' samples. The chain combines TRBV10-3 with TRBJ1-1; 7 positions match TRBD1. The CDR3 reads CAISIPGQQNTEAFF. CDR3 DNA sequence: TGTGCCATCAGTATACCGGGACAGCAGAACACTGAAGCTTTCTTT.